This T cell receptor (beta chain) was observed in a study of PD-L1 blockade in urothelial cancer (dated by TCRdb to between 2016 and 2019). With regard to the full study: Every patient began therapy around 2014 and was given atezolizumab 1,200 mg intravenously every 3 weeks. Twenty-five of 29 patients were identified as males with urothelial cancer of bladder origin, and a prior smoking history was reported by 18 of 29 patients. An ECOG performance status of 0 or 1 was recorded for the patients, and 0 to 3 prior chemotherapy regimens had been received by the patients. Blood samples were analyzed 3 weeks after the start of treatment (second dose) and 6 weeks after the start of treatment. Blood samples yielded a median of around 150,000 T cells and tens of thousands of unique TCRs, with median clonality approximately 0.08. An exploratory multi-omic analysis was conducted of the somatic, immune and clinical correlates of response to PD-L1 blockade with atezolizumab in urothelial cancer. Pretreatment tumor samples and matched peripheral blood, collected serially before and after atezolizumab treatment, underwent TCR sequencing. Durable clinical benefit meant progression-free survival longer than 6 months, and TCR features were also tested against progression-free and overall survival. In the same patients, pretreatment tumors underwent whole exome sequencing and RNA sequencing in addition to TCR sequencing. Ten or so patients reached durable clinical benefit, while roughly 22 patients did not. Pretreatment blood TCR-seq was available for nearly 30 patients, at least one posttreatment blood collection was obtained for around 25 patients, and tumor TCR-seq was available for around 25 patients. Overall results and qualifications from the work: A pretreatment peripheral blood TCR clonality below the median was linked to improved progression-free and overall survival. Small sample size (n ≈ 30) and many exploratory analyses mean the results are intended to be hypothesis-generating. Patients with durable benefit showed greater expansion of tumor-associated TCR clones in peripheral blood 3 weeks after starting treatment (n ≈ 21, p = 0.022).

About this clone itself: The target of this receptor is not known. One end of the junction is discordant with germline, which a read error may explain.

The CDR3, from cysteine to phenylalanine, totals 13 residues. Only the CDR3 portion is preserved as DNA: 39 bases, with reading frame beginning at the first base. Based on the germline V gene, the CDR1 and CDR2 sequences are SGHTA and FQGNSA. Each PCR received spiked-in synthetic TCR analog templates so that absolute template abundance could be estimated from read counts. The immunoSEQ assay was used to amplify TCRbeta CDR3 regions from genomic DNA with bias-controlled V and J gene primers. Rearranged TCRbeta segments were sequenced at approximately 20X coverage. Under the source paper's analysis protocol: Clustering was used to correct sequencing errors, and CDR3s were annotated against IMGT to assign V, D and J genes. Downstream analyses used only productive TCRbeta rearrangements, leaving out any out-of-frame or stop-codon sequences. Clonality was computed as one minus Shannon entropy normalized by the log of the number of unique productive sequences. Fisher's exact test with Benjamini-Hochberg correction, at a threshold of adjusted p below 0.01, was used to find clones that differed between time points or between blood and tumor. The table was pulled from immuneACCESS by TCRdb, which kept in-frame rearrangements only. Such tables lose some clones; where checked, under half of the loss comes from unresolved V genes, and the rest has no known cause. The D gene and trimming were derived from the DNA, and the V and J assignments and clone size from that table. Within this sample are more than 75,000 clones, with 84% of them counted one time only. The ten largest clonotypes hold over 2% of the sample.

What the time point label conveys for this sample: pretreatment peripheral blood. The cohort included 29 patients with locally advanced or metastatic urothelial carcinoma who were treated at Memorial Sloan Kettering on a trial protocol. Peripheral blood mononuclear cells were collected pretreatment and during treatment, with between 1 and 8 total time points per patient. The Qiagen DNeasy Blood extraction kit was used to purify genomic DNA from total PBMCs and tumor samples. PBMCs were collected pretreatment and during treatment, and were isolated and stored as previously described. The TCR originated in a man in his fifties or sixties with urothelial cancer. Material: PBMCs, obtained around atezolizumab (anti-PD-L1) treatment. The receptor chain draws on TRBV7-2 and TRBJ2-1; 8 of the junction bases match TRBD2. The CDR3 amino acid sequence is: CASSLARGGLGIF. The DNA reads TGTGCCAGCAGCTTAGCCCGGGGGGGCCTCGGGATCTTC. Here the CDR3 is joined to the reference TRBV7-2 and TRBJ2-1 genes, and the full variable domain is: GAGVSQSPSNKVTEKGKDVELRCDPISGHTALYWYRQSLGQGLEFLIYFQGNSAPDKSGLPSDRFSAERTGGSVSTLTIQRTQQEDSAVYLCASSLARGGLGIFGPGTRLTVL.